These 27 T cell receptor beta chains came from one sample sequenced in a study of blood T cell repertoires in COVID-19. The protocol was immunoSEQ multiplex PCR, while the TCRdb copy is restricted to in-frame clones and leaves out a portion. The sample gives around 420,000 clones, roughly 87% of which show up once; roughly 2% is in the top ten. Sequencing was performed on PBMCs or T cells enriched from blood (not recorded which). These receptors all come from a woman aged 40 to 55 with acute COVID-19.

The chain carries TRBV18 and TRBJ1-1; 10 nucleotides match TRBD1. Trimming at V came to 3 bases and at J to 11 bases, leaving 12 bases not matched to a gene. CDR1 and CDR2 (germline): KGHSH, LQKENI. The length of the CDR3 is 15 residues. CDR3 sequence (DNA): TGTGCCAGCTCACCGGTGGGAGGGACAGGGGCGTCGGCTTTCTTT. Protein: CASSPVGGTGASAFF.

Concerning this clone: Other DNA sequences within the sample encode an identical CDR3. This chain joins TRBV5-4 and TRBJ1-2; 9 nucleotides align to TRBD1. Germline CDR1 SGHNT, CDR2 YYREEE (reference sequence). The CDR3 runs to 13 residues. With 4 bases clipped from V and 5 bases from J, the junction kept 3 bases outside the gene matches. The chain's CDR3 is CASSPGTGYGYTF. CDR3 coding DNA: TGTGCCAGCAGCCCCGGGACAGGGTATGGCTACACCTTC.

The chain combines TRBV5-5 with TRBJ2-7; 8 bases fit TRBD2. Germline CDR1 and CDR2: SGHKS and YYEKEE (reference sequence). The trim removed 3 bases at V and 9 bases at J, leaving 5 bases unmatched. This CDR3 has 12 residues. The CDR3 protein is CASSSGGPRQYF. CDR3 in DNA: TGTGCCAGCAGCTCGGGAGGGCCAAGGCAGTACTTC.

This clone was seen more than once but under ten times. The rearrangement links TRBV6-5 to TRBJ2-3; a weak D match, TRBD2 (5 bases). This CDR3 spans 16 amino acids. Germline V gene lookup returns CDR1 MNHEY and CDR2 SVGAGI. V was pared by 0 bases and J by 1 base, with 11 bases between. CDR3 bases: TGTGCCAGCAGTTACTCGATAACTAGAGGCACAGATACGCAGTATTTT. Translation gives CASSYSITRGTDTQYF.

The chain combines TRBV6-6 with TRBJ1-2, with 7 bases that match TRBD1. With 2 bases clipped from V and 6 bases from J, the junction kept 9 bases outside the gene matches. This CDR3 region has 15 residues. The germline V gene encodes CDR1 MNHNY and CDR2 SVGAGI (reference sequence). This CDR3 reads CASSYLPRGPDGYTF. The CDR3 nucleotides are TGTGCCAGCAGTTACCTGCCTAGGGGGCCAGATGGCTACACCTTC.

J is TRBJ1-2 and V is TRBV29-1; possible D gene TRBD1, 5 bases. The germline V gene encodes CDR1 SQVTM and CDR2 ANQGSEA. The length of the CDR3 is 12 residues. V was trimmed by 6 bases and J by 7 bases, leaving 15 bases between them. CDR3 sequence (DNA): TGCAGCGTAACAAAACAGGACGTTGGCTACACCTTC. This translates into CSVTKQDVGYTF.

The J gene is TRBJ2-5, the V gene TRBV4-1, with D possibly being TRBD1 (6 bases). The CDR3 totals 13 residues. Trimming left V 6 bases short and J 4 bases short, with 12 bases between. Germline values: CDR1 MGHRA, CDR2 YSYEKL. The CDR3, as DNA: TGCGCCAGCAGACCCCCAGGGGCAGAGACCCAGTACTTC. This sequence encodes CASRPPGAETQYF.

V is TRBV24-1 and J is TRBJ2-3, with 9 positions matching TRBD1. Germline V lookup: CDR1 KGHDR, CDR2 SFDVKD. Germline trimming cut 4 bases from V and 4 bases from J; bases unmatched to any gene: 2. There are 14 residues in the CDR3. CDR3 coding DNA: TGTGCCACCAGTGACCGACAGGGGGCAGATACGCAGTATTTT. Translated, it gives CATSDRQGADTQYF.

This chain joins TRBV24-1 and TRBJ1-2; no clear D. The CDR3 has 15 amino acids. The germline gives CDR1 KGHDR, CDR2 SFDVKD. The V end lost 5 bases, the J end lost 0 bases, and 12 bases lay between the germline ends. CDR3 nucleotide sequence: TGTGCCACCAGTGGCTTAGAGGGAGCTAACTATGGCTACACCTTC. Amino acid sequence: CATSGLEGANYGYTF.

This chain connects TRBV19 to TRBJ1-6; weak D call: TRBD1 (6 bases). The V gene's germline CDR1 is LNHDA and CDR2 SQIVND (reference sequence). The CDR3 contains 17 residues. V was trimmed by 6 bases and J by 0 bases, leaving 15 bases between them. CDR3 DNA: TGTGCCAGTAGCCCAGGGGCCTGGAGCTCCTATAATTCACCCCTCCACTTT. It encodes CASSPGAWSSYNSPLHF.

J is TRBJ1-1 and V is TRBV27; no clear D. The CDR3 totals 11 residues. Trimming stripped 8 bases from V and 6 bases from J, with 10 bases between. Germline V CDR1 and CDR2: MNHEY, SMNVEV (reference sequence). This CDR3 is CASLEGPEAFF. CDR3 sequence (DNA): TGTGCCAGCTTGGAGGGCCCTGAAGCTTTCTTT.

The rearrangement uses TRBV2 and TRBJ1-4; a possible D gene is TRBD1 (6 bases). V lost 7 bases to trimming and J lost 1 base, with 13 bases between them. CDR3 length: 15 residues. Germline loops: CDR1 SNHLY, CDR2 FYNNEI. CDR3 sequence (DNA): TGTGCCAGCACCGACTTACAGGGAACTAATGAAAAACTGTTTTTT. It yields the protein CASTDLQGTNEKLFF.

The V gene is TRBV5-1, the J gene TRBJ2-5; maybe TRBD1 (7 bases). The CDR3 is 13 residues long. Trimming removed 4 bases at V and 5 bases at J, with 12 bases between. Germline V gene sequence: CDR1 SGHRS, CDR2 YFSETQ. CDR3 sequence: CASSQGGLETQYF. The CDR3 nucleotides are TGCGCCAGCAGCCAGGGGGGCCTGGAGACCCAGTACTTC.

The J gene is TRBJ1-2, the V gene TRBV6-5, with TRBD1 matching over 7 bases. CDR3 size: 14 residues. With V trimmed by 6 bases and J by 7 bases, 11 bases remained unmatched. Germline V gene data show CDR1 as MNHEY and CDR2 as SVGAGI. This chain's CDR3 is CASRSRDRLFGYTF. CDR3 bases: TGTGCCAGCAGGAGCAGGGACAGACTGTTTGGCTACACCTTC.

The chain couples TRBV5-1 to TRBJ2-7, with a weak D call TRBD1 (5 bases). The CDR3 covers 11 residues. Trimming pared 2 bases from V and 5 bases from J, leaving 5 bases between. Germline CDR1 SGHRS, CDR2 YFSETQ. The CDR3 is CASSFRDEQYF. The CDR3, as DNA: TGCGCCAGCAGCTTCAGGGACGAGCAGTACTTC.

The chain uses TRBV7-9 and TRBJ1-1, with TRBD1 as a possible D gene (5 bases). Between the trimmed V and J ends, which lost 3 bases and 1 base, there was a span of 9 bases. The CDR3 extends over 14 amino acids. The germline CDR1 and CDR2 sequences are SEHNR and FQNEAQ (reference sequence). The CDR3 sequence is CASSFLRENTEAFF. DNA for the CDR3: TGTGCCAGCAGCTTCCTCAGGGAGAACACTGAAGCTTTCTTT.

In nucleotides, the CDR3 is TGTGCCAGCAGCGTAGGGGCAGGGGGCCACGAGCAGTACTTC. Its protein product is CASSVGAGGHEQYF. This chain connects TRBV9 to TRBJ2-7; the match to TRBD1 covers 8 bases. CDR3 size: 14 residues. CDR1 SGDLS and CDR2 YYNGEE come from the germline V gene. J was trimmed by 5 bases and V by 0 bases; bases with no gene match: 4.

The chain uses TRBV11-3 and TRBJ2-7; 7 nucleotides agree with TRBD1. CDR1 is SGHNT and CDR2 is YENEEA in the germline V gene. V was pared by 5 bases and J by 5 bases, with 9 bases of the junction left unmatched. The CDR3 covers 14 residues. The DNA for the CDR3 is TGTGCCAGCAGCACTACAGGGGAGTTAGACGAGCAGTACTTC. Amino acids: CASSTTGELDEQYF.

The V gene is TRBV6-5, the J gene TRBJ2-5, with 15 bases fitting TRBD2. The germline CDR1 and CDR2 sequences are MNHEY and SVGAGI. The CDR3 covers 15 residues. V lost 7 bases to trimming and J lost 2 bases; unmatched junction nucleotides: 2. The CDR3 protein is CASNGLAGGQETQYF. The CDR3 DNA is TGTGCCAGCAACGGACTAGCGGGGGGGCAAGAGACCCAGTACTTC.

This sequence joins TRBV5-4 and TRBJ2-5; 8 bases align to TRBD2. Germline loops: CDR1 SGHNT, CDR2 YYREEE (reference sequence). The V gene end was trimmed by 4 bases and the J gene end by 10 bases; junction bases not matched to a gene: 9. The CDR3 is made up of 13 amino acids. CDR3 sequence reads: CASSGELAGYQYF. CDR3 DNA sequence: TGTGCCAGCAGCGGAGAATTAGCGGGGTACCAGTACTTC.

This clone has a single count. This chain uses TRBV9 with TRBJ1-2, with D perhaps TRBD1 (5 bases). Trimming shortened V by 3 bases and J by 3 bases, and 12 bases separated the two germline ends. Germline-derived CDR1 and CDR2 are SGDLS and YYNGEE. This CDR3 has 14 residues. The CDR3 reads CASSGQGGYYGYTF. CDR3 DNA sequence: TGTGCCAGCAGCGGTCAGGGAGGCTACTATGGCTACACCTTC.

The V gene is TRBV12-3 or TRBV12-4, the J gene TRBJ2-7, with D possibly being TRBD2 (6 bases). Trimming stripped 7 bases from V and 6 bases from J, with 16 bases between. The CDR3 contains 13 residues. The CDR3 region has the DNA TGTGCCAGCACCCACTCCGGGGGACGCGAGCAGTACTTC. Its protein product is CASTHSGGREQYF.

The chain is built from TRBV4-1 and TRBJ2-7, with D perhaps TRBD2 (5 bases). V was pared by 3 bases and J by 2 bases, with 14 bases between. CDR3 length equals 15 residues. The germline gives CDR1 MGHRA, CDR2 YSYEKL. As DNA, the CDR3 is TGCGCCAGCAGCCACCCGGCGGGTGGGGCCTACGAGCAGTACTTC. Protein: CASSHPAGGAYEQYF.

This clone was found once. The rearrangement links TRBV30 to TRBJ1-2, with D possibly TRBD1 on 6 matching bases. There are 15 residues in the CDR3. V shed 3 bases and J shed 0 bases, with 14 bases lying between them. Germline assignment: CDR1 GTSNPN and CDR2 SVGIG (reference sequence). CDR3 protein: CAWSRGAVTNYGYTF. Here the CDR3 DNA reads TGTGCCTGGAGCCGGGGGGCGGTGACTAACTATGGCTACACCTTC.

The chain couples TRBV7-6 to TRBJ2-5; 10 bases are shared with TRBD1. Germline V gene lookup returns CDR1 SGHVS and CDR2 FNYEAQ. The CDR3 contains 16 residues. Trimming removed 5 bases from V and 3 bases from J; junction bases left unmatched: 9. The CDR3 coding sequence is TGTGCCAGCAGCCTAACGTTAGGACAGGGGGAAGAGACCCAGTACTTC. This codes for CASSLTLGQGEETQYF. Filled out from reference TRBV7-6 and TRBJ2-5, the complete variable domain reads GAGVSQSPRYKVTKRGQDVALRCDPISGHVSLYWYRQALGQGPEFLTYFNYEAQQDKSGLPNDRFSAERPEGSISTLTIQRTEQRDSAMYRCASSLTLGQGEETQYFGPGTRLLVL.

This chain joins TRBV2 and TRBJ2-3; the D gene is possibly TRBD1 (6 bases). V was trimmed by 9 bases and J by 2 bases, leaving 15 bases between them. This CDR3 region has 14 residues. CDR1 and CDR2 from the germline V gene are SNHLY and FYNNEI. The CDR3 loop reads CARFPTGHTDTQYF. In DNA, the CDR3 is TGTGCCAGATTCCCGACAGGCCACACAGATACGCAGTATTTT.

The chain carries TRBV7-8 and TRBJ2-3; D is unresolved. The CDR3 spans 13 residues. Looked up from germline, CDR1 is SGHVS and CDR2 is FQNEAQ. Trimming shortened V by 3 bases and J by 2 bases, and 6 bases separated the two germline ends. The CDR3 coding sequence is TGTGCCAGCAGCTTTCCTCCCACAGATACGCAGTATTTT. This gives the protein CASSFPPTDTQYF.